One and the same sample provided the 6 T cell receptor beta chains below, sequenced in a study of blood T cell repertoires in COVID-19. Libraries were prepared by immunoSEQ multiplex PCR; TCRdb keeps only in-frame clonotypes and omits some of them. This sample has 350,000 or so clones, with 92% found just once. The specimen was PBMCs or T cells enriched from blood (not recorded which). The receptor source for this set is a woman in her twenties or thirties who had recovered from COVID-19.

The CDR3 sequence: CASSLEGDRAYEQYF. The DNA for the CDR3 is TGTGCCAGCAGCTTGGAGGGGGACAGAGCCTACGAGCAGTACTTC. The rearrangement joins TRBV7-6 to TRBJ2-7; possibly TRBD1 for D (7 bases). Trimming cost V 3 bases and J 2 bases, with 14 bases left between them. Germline V gene data show CDR1 as SGHVS and CDR2 as FNYEAQ. The CDR3 runs 15 residues.

This clone has just one count. The rearrangement joins TRBV6-1 to TRBJ2-3; D remains ambiguous. The CDR3 runs 13 residues. Per the germline V gene, CDR1 is MNHNS and CDR2 is SASEGT. V shed 2 bases and J shed 4 bases, with 7 bases lying between them. In nucleotides, the CDR3 is TGTGCCAGCAGTGAAATGACTGCAGATACGCAGTATTTT. It is translated as CASSEMTADTQYF.

V gene TRBV5-5 combines with J gene TRBJ2-7; 8 positions match TRBD1. Unmatched junction bases numbered 10, after V lost 4 bases and J lost 4 bases. Germline V gene data show CDR1 as SGHKS and CDR2 as YYEKEE (reference sequence). This CDR3 contains 15 residues. The CDR3 protein is CASSTADREWYEQYF. The DNA of the CDR3 is TGTGCCAGCAGCACGGCGGACAGGGAATGGTACGAGCAGTACTTC.

In regard to this clone: A junction boundary mismatches the germline segment, possibly from a read error. This sequence joins TRBV18 and TRBJ1-1; 11 positions match TRBD1. This CDR3 has 18 amino acids. Germline V gives CDR1 KGHSH, CDR2 LQKENI. The CDR3 coding sequence is TGTGCCAGCTCTCCACCGGGACAGGGGGGTTATGGACACACTGAAGCTTTCTTT. Translated, it gives CASSPPGQGGYGHTEAFF.

The CDR3 region has the DNA TGTGCCAGCAGCACCCGGACAGGAGGCAACTATGGCTACACCTTC. Translating gives CASSTRTGGNYGYTF. V and J are TRBV5-4 and TRBJ1-2, with 7 bases fitting TRBD1. The V segment lost 4 bases and the J segment 2 bases; nucleotides outside the gene matches: 8. Germline CDR1 is SGHNT and CDR2 is YYREEE (reference sequence). The CDR3 length is 15 residues.

The J gene is TRBJ2-7, the V gene TRBV7-2; TRBD1 matches at 9 bases. CDR3 size: 15 residues. V was clipped by 4 bases and J by 4 bases; unmatched bases: 8. Germline values: CDR1 SGHTA, CDR2 FQGNSA. This chain's CDR3 is CASSSPGTGLYEQYF. CDR3 coding DNA: TGTGCCAGCAGCTCGCCCGGGACAGGGCTTTACGAGCAGTACTTC.